A selection of T cell receptor beta chains follows, all from one sample in a study of shared clonotypes between healthy human individuals. Produced via immunoSEQ multiplex PCR; TCRdb's table is partial and in-frame only. The sample lists about 960,000 clones, roughly 72% occurring once. Specimen: memory CD4+ T cells sorted from blood. The receptors shown here come from a man aged 18 to 30 in good health. Both conserved end residues are part of each CDR3.

j_call | v_call | cdr3_aa
TRBJ2-5 | TRBV6-1 | CASSERTRAQETQYF
TRBJ2-2 | TRBV5-1 | CASRPAGQANTGELFF
TRBJ2-1 | TRBV19 | CASSLSHRDRQHNEQFF
TRBJ2-7 | TRBV6-5 | CASSYSPGGGYEQYF
TRBJ1-4 | TRBV5-6 | CASSLVGQGEEKLFF
TRBJ2-4 | TRBV5-6 | CASSTGPTQSAAKNIQYF
TRBJ1-5 | TRBV6-5 | CASRRGGSNQPQHF
TRBJ1-4 | TRBV6-1 | CASSVSRNNEKLFF
TRBJ1-1 | TRBV6-1 | CASTPERGTEAFF
TRBJ2-7 | TRBV11-2 | CASSLGTYEQYF
TRBJ2-1 | TRBV7-2 | CASSLAGDRVIEQFF
TRBJ2-1 | TRBV18 | CASSPSMTGVSNEQFF
TRBJ1-6 | TRBV25-1 | CASSGNGMINSPLHF
TRBJ1-6 | TRBV28 | CASIQGGDSYNSPLHF
TRBJ1-2 | TRBV5-1 | CASSFTGDGYTF
TRBJ1-4 | TRBV10-3 | CASQGSNEKLFF
TRBJ1-2 | TRBV15 | CATSRGGTGGFGYGYTF
TRBJ2-5 | TRBV2 | CASLRGSQETQYF
TRBJ2-7 | TRBV7-2 | CASSLRWGGHSSYEQYF
TRBJ2-5 | TRBV18 | CASSPRTSGTQETQYF
TRBJ1-4 | TRBV7-8 | CASSSRTGGATNEKLFF
TRBJ2-7 | TRBV5-8 | CASSQTGAGTYEQYF
TRBJ2-1 | TRBV5-6 | CASSFSGTSGRARYNEQFF
TRBJ2-2 | TRBV2 | CASSQGNTGELFF
TRBJ1-5 | TRBV6-1 | CASSEREGGQPQHF
TRBJ2-6 | TRBV7-9 | CAGTGFHLSGANVLTF
TRBJ2-7 | TRBV19 | CASSTTSGGPEQYF
TRBJ2-7 | TRBV19 | CATTYEQYF
TRBJ2-1 | TRBV5-6 | CASSFVNEQFF
TRBJ2-3 | TRBV7-2 | CASSLGDRPGDTQYF
TRBJ1-2 | TRBV9 | CASSGTGLANYGYTF
TRBJ2-3 | TRBV4-2 | CASSRGGGTSGGAGFTDTQYF
TRBJ1-1 | TRBV5-1 | CASSLDSNTEAFF
TRBJ2-5 | TRBV29-1 | CSVEDWPGGETQYF
TRBJ2-1 | TRBV7-9 | CATPSQGQSYNEQFF
TRBJ1-6 | TRBV25-1 | CASSRTGEYNSPLHF
TRBJ1-3 | TRBV29-1 | CSVRQGAGNTIYF
TRBJ1-5 | TRBV7-2 | CASSPHKDQPQHF
TRBJ2-5 | TRBV18 | CASSPGTAQETQYF
TRBJ1-2 | TRBV7-8 | CASSLWDSRANYGYTF
TRBJ2-2 | TRBV10-3 | CAISRDGNGELFF
TRBJ2-7 | TRBV7-2 | CASSLDTSGSYEQYF
TRBJ2-1 | TRBV10-3 | CAISESTSGMDEQFF
TRBJ1-4 | TRBV6-6 | CASSTGSAANEKLFF
TRBJ1-5 | TRBV5-6 | CASSSRVAGAQPQHF
TRBJ1-1 | TRBV18 | CASSPMNTEAFF
TRBJ1-1 | TRBV29-1 | CSHREGLTEAFF